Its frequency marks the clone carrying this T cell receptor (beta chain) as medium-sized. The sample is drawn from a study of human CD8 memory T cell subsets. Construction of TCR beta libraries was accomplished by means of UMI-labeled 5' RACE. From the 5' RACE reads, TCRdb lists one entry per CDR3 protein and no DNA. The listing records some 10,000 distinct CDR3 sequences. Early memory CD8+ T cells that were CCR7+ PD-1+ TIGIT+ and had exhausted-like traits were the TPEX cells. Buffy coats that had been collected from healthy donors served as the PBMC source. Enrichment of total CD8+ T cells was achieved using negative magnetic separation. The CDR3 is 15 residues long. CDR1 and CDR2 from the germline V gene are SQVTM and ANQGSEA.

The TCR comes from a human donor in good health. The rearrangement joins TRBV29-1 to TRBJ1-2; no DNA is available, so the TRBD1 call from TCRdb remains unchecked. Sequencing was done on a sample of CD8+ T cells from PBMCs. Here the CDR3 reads CSVPGQGLANYGYTF.